The 25 T cell receptor beta chains listed next were all sequenced from one sample in a study of T-cell memory formation after mild COVID-19. One entry per CDR3 protein, called by TCRdb with MiXCR from the 5' RACE reads. Seen here are about 360,000 distinct CDR3 sequences, roughly an eighth observed once, and the top ten hold around a fifth. The sequenced sample consisted of PBMCs or a T cell subset sorted from them (not recorded which). Source of these receptors: a young man who had mild COVID-19 (a few samples of this study predate the infection). Cell type and time point are not known.

The table lists this clonotype with a few counts. The rearrangement links TRBV7-2 to TRBJ2-5; either TRBD1 or TRBD2 may supply D (6 bases each). Trimming took off 4 bases at V and 9 bases at J, with 18 bases between the two ends. Looked up from germline, CDR1 is SGHTA and CDR2 is FQGNSA. The CDR3 extends over 14 amino acids. In DNA, the CDR3 is TGTGCCAGCAGCTCGACGGGGGCCCCCGGGGCCCAGTACTTC. Translated: CASSSTGAPGAQYF.

In this sample, this clonotype turned up many times. The chain combines TRBV2 with TRBJ1-1; unclear D gene. Trimming left V 6 bases short and J 0 bases short, with 11 bases between. The CDR3 contains 14 residues. Germline-derived CDR1 and CDR2 are SNHLY and FYNNEI. The CDR3 nucleotides read TGTGCCAGCAGAGGCAGTGACATGAACACTGAAGCTTTCTTT. Protein sequence: CASRGSDMNTEAFF. The variable domain in full, with the rest retrieved from reference TRBV2 and TRBJ1-1, is EPEVTQTPSHQVTQMGQEVILRCVPISNHLYFYWYRQILGQKVEFLVSFYNNEISEKSEIFDDQFSVERPDGSNFTLKIRSTKLEDSAMYFCASRGSDMNTEAFFGQGTRLTVV.

This clonotype was picked up a small number of times. V gene TRBV5-1 combines with J gene TRBJ2-5; 9 bases agree with TRBD2. This CDR3 comprises 16 residues. CDR1 and CDR2 (germline): SGHRS, YFSETQ. With 0 bases clipped from V and 2 bases from J, the junction kept 5 bases outside the gene matches. The CDR3 is CASSLVFSGGQETQYF. The CDR3 nucleotides read TGCGCCAGCAGCTTGGTCTTCAGCGGGGGGCAAGAGACCCAGTACTTC.

In this sample, this clonotype turned up a few times. The gene calls are TRBV6-5 and TRBJ2-7, with a weak D call TRBD2 (5 bases). The V gene's germline CDR1 is MNHEY and CDR2 SVGAGI. The V and J ends lost 0 bases and 3 bases respectively, with 9 bases between them. The CDR3 runs 14 residues. CDR3 nucleotide sequence: TGTGCCAGCAGTTACTCCCCGGGGAACTACGAGCAGTACGTC. Translated, it gives CASSYSPGNYEQYV.

The V call is TRBV29-1, the J call TRBJ2-1, with unresolved D. This CDR3 has 12 residues. V lost 6 bases, J lost 8 bases, and 14 bases lay in between. Germline loops: CDR1 SQVTM, CDR2 ANQGSEA. In DNA, the CDR3 is TGCAGCGTCACCACCCCGGCCGATGAGCAGTTCTTC. Protein product: CSVTTPADEQFF.

This clonotype was seen at least ten times. The CDR3 nucleotides are TGTGCCAGCAGCTCAACAGGGGTTCGAGAGACCCAGTACTTC. The encoded protein is CASSSTGVRETQYF. The chain uses TRBV7-9 and TRBJ2-5, with 7 bases identical to TRBD1. The CDR3 spans 14 residues. V dropped 4 bases and J dropped 4; count of bases not matched to a gene: 6. CDR1 and CDR2 from the germline V gene are SEHNR and FQNEAQ (reference sequence).

This chain links TRBV4-2 with TRBJ2-2; no reliable D call. Looked up from germline, CDR1 is LGHNA and CDR2 is YNFKEQ. Between the trimmed V and J ends, which lost 4 bases and 7 bases, there was a span of 10 bases. The length of the CDR3 is 13 residues. Written as DNA, the CDR3 is TGTGCCAGCAGCCCGTTCGGAGACGGGGAGCTGTTTTTT. The encoded protein is CASSPFGDGELFF.

The sample holds a few counts of this clonotype. The genes are TRBV18 and TRBJ2-2; D not resolved. From germline, CDR1 is KGHSH and CDR2 LQKENI. The CDR3 has 14 residues. V lost 2 bases to trimming and J lost 6 bases, with 10 bases between them. The CDR3 sequence is CASSPSRAAGELFF. In DNA form, the CDR3 reads TGTGCCAGCTCACCAAGTAGGGCCGCCGGGGAGCTGTTTTTT.

The chain recombines TRBV7-9 with TRBJ2-1; D unclear. V lost 4 bases, J lost 0 bases, and 10 bases lay in between. The CDR3 has 15 amino acids. The germline V gene encodes CDR1 SEHNR and CDR2 FQNEAQ (reference sequence). CDR3 sequence reads: CASSYFFGSYNEQFF. CDR3 in DNA: TGTGCCAGCAGCTACTTTTTCGGCTCCTACAATGAGCAGTTCTTC.

Note on this clonotype: The junction shows a germline mismatch at one end, possibly a read error. The chain has TRBV5-1 and TRBJ1-5, with TRBD1 as a possible D gene (6 bases). The CDR3 contains 16 residues. CDR1 and CDR2 from the germline V gene are SGHRS and YFSETQ. CDR3 sequence reads: CDSRDGQSYSNQPQHF. In DNA form, the CDR3 reads TGCGACAGCAGAGACGGACAGTCTTATAGCAATCAGCCCCAGCATTTT.

J is TRBJ2-5 and V is TRBV29-1; tentative D call: TRBD2 (5 bases). The CDR3 runs to 14 residues. Trimming left V 3 bases short and J 1 base short, with 12 bases between. CDR1 and CDR2 (germline): SQVTM, ANQGSEA. CDR3 DNA sequence: TGCAGCGTTGATTTGTGGACTCCCCAAGAGACCCAGTACTTC. Translating it yields CSVDLWTPQETQYF.

This clonotype was seen a few times. CDR3 in amino acids: CAISESGGLAQTGELFF. As DNA, the CDR3 is TGTGCCATCAGTGAGTCAGGGGGACTAGCCCAAACCGGGGAGCTGTTTTTT. The chain joins TRBV10-3 to TRBJ2-2, with 9 bases identical to TRBD2. Per the germline V gene, CDR1 is ENHRY and CDR2 is SYGVKD. The CDR3 extends over 17 amino acids. V lost 0 bases, J lost 5 bases, and 7 bases stayed unmatched.

This chain links TRBV5-1 with TRBJ2-1; D not resolved. CDR1 is SGHRS, CDR2 YFSETQ, per germline. Deletions cut 4 bases from V and 4 bases from J, with 12 bases between. There are 14 residues in the CDR3. In DNA, the CDR3 is TGCGCCAGCAGCCCGGACGCACCTTACAATGAGCAGTTCTTC. Encoded protein: CASSPDAPYNEQFF.

In its sample, this clonotype was seen a few times. CDR3 nucleotide sequence: TGCGCCAGCAGCCAAGATTTTGGGACGGGGGGCTACGAGCAGTACTTC. This encodes CASSQDFGTGGYEQYF. The chain is built from TRBV4-3 and TRBJ2-7; 7 bases fit TRBD2. CDR1 and CDR2 from the germline V gene are LGHNA and YSLEER. The junction had 8 bases not matched to a gene; V was cut back by 0 bases and J by 3 bases. CDR3 size: 16 residues.

This clonotype was detected only a few times. This chain links TRBV20-1 with TRBJ1-2; TRBD1 matches 8 bases. CDR1 and CDR2 (germline): DFQATT, SNEGSKA (reference sequence). The J segment lost 3 bases and the V segment lost 3 bases, leaving 6 bases of the junction unmatched. The CDR3 contains 14 residues. CDR3 residues: CSASRDRIDYGYTF. The CDR3 coding sequence is TGCAGTGCTAGTCGGGACAGGATAGACTATGGCTACACCTTC.

This clonotype came up a few times. The rearrangement uses TRBV6-2 or TRBV6-3 and TRBJ1-5, with D uncertain. The CDR3 extends over 15 amino acids. Trimming removed 5 bases at V and 0 bases at J, with 11 bases between. Germline CDR1 and CDR2: MNHEY and SVGEGT. CDR3 nucleotides: TGTGCCAGCAGTCGGGCGGCAGGTAGCAATCAGCCCCAGCATTTT. Amino acids: CASSRAAGSNQPQHF.

The chain links TRBV5-1 to TRBJ2-2; 15 nucleotides align to TRBD2. Germline V CDR1 and CDR2: SGHRS, YFSETQ. The junction had 4 bases not matched to a gene; V was cut back by 4 bases and J by 3 bases. This CDR3 has 17 residues. The CDR3 protein is CASSVGLAGGHTGELFF. DNA for the CDR3: TGCGCCAGCAGCGTCGGACTAGCGGGGGGGCACACCGGGGAGCTGTTTTTT.

This clonotype has only a few counts. The rearrangement uses TRBV10-3 and TRBJ1-4; D unresolved. CDR1 is ENHRY and CDR2 is SYGVKD in the germline V gene. V was cut by 3 bases and J by 8 bases, with 13 bases left in between. The CDR3 length is 14 residues. CDR3 amino acids: CAISDQVIEEKLFF. The CDR3 region has the DNA TGTGCCATCAGTGACCAGGTGATAGAAGAAAAACTGTTTTTT.

This clonotype occurred a few times. The rearrangement uses TRBV6-4 and TRBJ2-6; tentative D call: TRBD2 (6 bases). CDR3 length equals 17 residues. V was trimmed by 0 bases and J by 0 bases, leaving 9 bases between them. Germline V gives CDR1 MRHNA, CDR2 SNTAGT. The CDR3 spells CASSDSPGGSGANVLTF. CDR3 DNA: TGTGCCAGCAGTGACTCCCCCGGGGGCTCTGGGGCCAACGTCCTGACTTTC.

This clonotype has a handful of counts. The rearrangement joins TRBV20-1 to TRBJ2-5; TRBD1 or TRBD2 may be the D gene (5 bases each). Germline assignment: CDR1 DFQATT and CDR2 SNEGSKA (reference sequence). This CDR3 has 13 amino acids. The V gene lost 6 bases and the J gene lost 4 bases, with 15 bases spanning the gap. The DNA for the CDR3 is TGCAGTGCCCGGATTGGGGGAATAGAGACCCAGTACTTC. Its translation: CSARIGGIETQYF.

The rearrangement joins TRBV7-2 to TRBJ2-5; 11 bases fit TRBD2. The CDR3 totals 18 residues. With 6 bases clipped from V and 1 base from J, the junction kept 13 bases outside the gene matches. Germline V gives CDR1 SGHTA, CDR2 FQGNSA. The CDR3 DNA sequence: TGTGCCAGCAGTCAACTAGCGGGGGACCTACTCTCCCAAGAGACCCAGTACTTC. This codes for CASSQLAGDLLSQETQYF.

This clonotype was detected many times. This chain joins TRBV10-1 and TRBJ2-7; no clear D. The CDR3 is 15 amino acids. Germline values: CDR1 WNHNN, CDR2 SYGVQD (reference sequence). Trimming took 8 bases from V and 6 from J, leaving 23 bases between them. Here the CDR3 DNA reads TGCGCCAGCTCCCCGGTTATGGCAGGCCTCCGCGAGCAGTACTTC. Its translation is CASSPVMAGLREQYF.

This clonotype was observed a single time. The rearrangement links TRBV20-1 to TRBJ2-6; 8 bases are shared with TRBD2. CDR3 length: 15 residues. Germline-derived CDR1 and CDR2 are DFQATT and SNEGSKA (reference sequence). J lost 3 bases, V lost 3 bases, and 4 bases had no gene match. The CDR3 loop reads CSASGGAGGANVLTF. In nucleotides, the CDR3 is TGCAGTGCTAGCGGGGGGGCCGGTGGGGCCAACGTCCTGACTTTC.

This clonotype was counted only a few times. J is TRBJ1-1 and V is TRBV29-1; 11 nucleotides match TRBD1. The CDR3 totals 14 residues. In germline, CDR1 is SQVTM, CDR2 ANQGSEA. V was clipped by 2 bases and J by 4 bases; unmatched bases: 3. CDR3 amino acids: CSVERTGGGTEAFF. The CDR3 coding sequence is TGCAGCGTTGAAAGGACAGGGGGCGGCACTGAAGCTTTCTTT.

This clonotype was counted between two and nine times. V gene TRBV5-1 combines with J gene TRBJ2-5; TRBD1 matches at 11 bases. CDR3 size: 15 residues. The germline CDR1 and CDR2 sequences are SGHRS and YFSETQ. The V gene end was trimmed by 4 bases and the J gene end by 5 bases; junction bases not matched to a gene: 7. The chain's CDR3 is CASSRSGQGEETQYF. CDR3 coding DNA: TGCGCCAGCAGCCGTTCGGGACAGGGGGAGGAGACCCAGTACTTC.